Below, 10 T cell receptor beta chains from the same sample are listed, as sequenced in a study of T cell clones after liver transplantation. TCRdb keeps only in-frame clones here, not all; method: immunoSEQ multiplex PCR. The sample lists about 75,000 clones, roughly nine tenths occurring once. Sequences were derived from CD4+ T cells from blood, sampled before liver transplant. The receptors here all came from a human donor who received a liver transplant.

The chain couples TRBV27 to TRBJ2-5; D gene unclear. The germline CDR1 and CDR2 sequences are MNHEY and SMNVEV (reference sequence). V gave up 3 bases and J gave up 0 bases, with 5 bases separating them. CDR3 size: 13 residues. The CDR3 loop reads CASSFLYQETQYF. CDR3 coding DNA: TGTGCCAGCAGTTTCCTCTACCAAGAGACCCAGTACTTC.

This rearrangement joins TRBV11-3 to TRBJ2-7; 12 bases are a match to TRBD2. The CDR3 totals 18 residues. Germline V gene sequence: CDR1 SGHNT, CDR2 YENEEA. The J segment lost 4 bases and the V segment lost 5 bases, leaving 15 bases of the junction unmatched. CDR3 amino acids: CASSPRSPTSGGPYEQYF. The CDR3 DNA sequence: TGTGCCAGCAGCCCACGAAGCCCGACTAGCGGGGGACCTTACGAGCAGTACTTC. Full variable domain (missing parts from reference TRBV11-3 and TRBJ2-7): EAGVVQSPRYKIIEKKQPVAFWCNPISGHNTLYWYLQNLGQGPELLIRYENEEAVDDSQLPKDRFSAERLKGVDSTLKIQPAELGDSAVYLCASSPRSPTSGGPYEQYFGPGTRLTVT.

The chain is built from TRBV19 and TRBJ1-5; TRBD1 matches at 7 bases. Germline assignment: CDR1 LNHDA and CDR2 SQIVND (reference sequence). There are 17 residues in the CDR3. Trimming removed 3 bases from V and 0 bases from J; junction bases left unmatched: 8. This chain's CDR3 is CASSIRGDSYSNQPQHF. The CDR3 DNA follows: TGTGCCAGTAGTATTAGAGGGGACAGTTATAGCAATCAGCCCCAGCATTTT.

V is TRBV7-9 and J is TRBJ2-7, with TRBD2 as a possible D gene (5 bases). CDR3 size: 15 residues. V lost 4 bases to trimming and J lost 3 bases, with 16 bases between them. Germline lookup yields CDR1 SEHNR and CDR2 FQNEAQ (reference sequence). CDR3 in DNA: TGTGCCAGCAGCTCCCTCCCCGGACGGGGCTACGAGCAGTACTTC. This gives the protein CASSSLPGRGYEQYF.

The V call is TRBV25-1, the J call TRBJ1-1; 8 nucleotides agree with TRBD1. CDR1 and CDR2 (germline): MGHDK, SYGVNS. The V and J ends lost 9 bases and 6 bases, in that order; junction bases with no gene match: 9. The CDR3 runs to 13 residues. The CDR3 region is CASGQGGFPEAFF. CDR3 DNA: TGTGCCAGTGGACAGGGTGGGTTCCCTGAAGCTTTCTTT. Full variable domain (remainder filled in from reference TRBV25-1 and TRBJ1-1): EADIYQTPRYLVIGTGKKITLECSQTMGHDKMYWYQQDPGMELHLIHYSYGVNSTEKGDLSSESTVSRIRTEHFPLTLESARPSHTSQYLCASGQGGFPEAFFGQGTRLTVV.

This chain joins TRBV4-1 and TRBJ2-2; 7 bases line up with TRBD1. J lost 7 bases, V lost 5 bases, and 10 bases had no gene match. Germline loops: CDR1 MGHRA, CDR2 YSYEKL. The CDR3 covers 15 residues. The CDR3 coding sequence is TGCGCCAGCAGCATCCGAACAGGGGCTGGCGGGGAGCTGTTTTTT. Translated: CASSIRTGAGGELFF.

In its sample, this clone was seen a few times. The genes are TRBV28 and TRBJ2-1, with 7 bases fitting TRBD2. V shed 8 bases and J 1 base; nucleotides not matched to a gene: 11. Germline V gives CDR1 MDHEN, CDR2 SYDVKM. This CDR3 contains 16 residues. CDR3 in DNA: TGTGCCAGCTTCCCGTTTACCGGGAGGTCCTACAATGAGCAGTTCTTC. Translation: CASFPFTGRSYNEQFF.

This chain joins TRBV9 and TRBJ2-1, with D perhaps assigned TRBD1 or TRBD2 (5 bases each). Per the germline V gene, CDR1 is SGDLS and CDR2 is YYNGEE. The CDR3 sequence is 15 residues long. V lost 3 bases and J 10 bases, leaving 20 bases between the germline ends. The CDR3, as DNA: TGTGCCAGCAGCGCCGTTGGGGGAAACAATCGCGAGCAGTTCTTC. Protein sequence: CASSAVGGNNREQFF.

V usage is TRBV2 and J usage is TRBJ1-3; 7 bases match TRBD1. The junction had 15 bases not matched to a gene; V was cut back by 6 bases and J by 1 base. This CDR3 region has 18 residues. Germline V CDR1 and CDR2: SNHLY, FYNNEI. The CDR3 reads CASSGYKGGRRSGNTIYF. Here the CDR3 DNA reads TGTGCCAGCAGCGGATACAAAGGGGGCAGAAGATCTGGAAACACCATATATTTT.

The V and J genes are TRBV18 and TRBJ2-6; tentative D call: TRBD1 (6 bases). The CDR3 runs to 18 residues. With 4 bases removed from V and 0 bases from J, the gap between germline ends came to 16 bases. From germline, CDR1 is KGHSH and CDR2 LQKENI. The CDR3 DNA sequence: TGTGCCAGCTCACTACAGCCGGGACAATTCTCTGGGGCCAACGTCCTGACTTTC. Translating it yields CASSLQPGQFSGANVLTF.